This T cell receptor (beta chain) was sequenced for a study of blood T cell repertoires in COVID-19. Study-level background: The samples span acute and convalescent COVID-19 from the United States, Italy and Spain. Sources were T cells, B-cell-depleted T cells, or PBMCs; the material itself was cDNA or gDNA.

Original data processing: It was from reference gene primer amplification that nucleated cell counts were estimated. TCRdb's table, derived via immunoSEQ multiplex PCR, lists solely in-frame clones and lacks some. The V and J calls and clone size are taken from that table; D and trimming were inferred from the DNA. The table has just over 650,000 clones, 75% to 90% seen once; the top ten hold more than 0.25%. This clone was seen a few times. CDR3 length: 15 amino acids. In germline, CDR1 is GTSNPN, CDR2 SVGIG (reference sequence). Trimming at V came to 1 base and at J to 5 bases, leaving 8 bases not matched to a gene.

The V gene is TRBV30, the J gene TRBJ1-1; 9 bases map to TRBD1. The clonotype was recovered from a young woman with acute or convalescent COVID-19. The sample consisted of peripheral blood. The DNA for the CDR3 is TGTGCCTGGAGTGGCGACAGGGGGGTGCGGACTGAAGCTTTCTTT. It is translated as CAWSGDRGVRTEAFF.